The T cell receptor beta chain under discussion was sequenced for a study of T cells after yellow fever vaccination. TCRdb re-called the 5' RACE reads with MiXCR, one entry per CDR3 protein. Altogether a few hundred thousand distinct CDR3 sequences are present, roughly 7% being singletons, with the ten largest covering roughly a sixth. This clonotype was seen a handful of times. Trimming took 2 bases from V and 2 from J, leaving 12 bases between them. Germline CDR1 is DFQATT and CDR2 is SNEGSKA (reference sequence). There are 14 residues in the CDR3. The sequences come from PBMCs, collected 35 to 50 days after the first yellow fever vaccination. The receptor's source is a man between 18 and 35 years old who received the YFV17D yellow fever vaccine. The chain couples TRBV20-1 to TRBJ2-5; D is uncertain. CDR3 nucleotide sequence: TGCAGTGCTAGATCCCCCGAGGAACAAGAGACCCAGTACTTC. Translation: CSARSPEEQETQYF.